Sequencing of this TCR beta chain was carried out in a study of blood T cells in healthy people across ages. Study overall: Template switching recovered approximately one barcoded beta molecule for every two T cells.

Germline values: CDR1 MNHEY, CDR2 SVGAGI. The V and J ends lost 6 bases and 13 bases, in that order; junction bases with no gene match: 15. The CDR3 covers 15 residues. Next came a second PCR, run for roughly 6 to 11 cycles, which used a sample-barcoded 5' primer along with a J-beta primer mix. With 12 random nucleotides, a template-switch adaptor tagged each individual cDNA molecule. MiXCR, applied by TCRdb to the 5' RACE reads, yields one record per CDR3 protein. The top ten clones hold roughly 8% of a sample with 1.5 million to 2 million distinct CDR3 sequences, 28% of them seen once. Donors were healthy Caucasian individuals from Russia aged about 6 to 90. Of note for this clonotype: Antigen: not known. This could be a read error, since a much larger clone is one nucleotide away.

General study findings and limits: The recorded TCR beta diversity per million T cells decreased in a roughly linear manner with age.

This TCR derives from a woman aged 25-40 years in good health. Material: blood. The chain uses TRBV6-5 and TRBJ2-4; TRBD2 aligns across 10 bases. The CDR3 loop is CASRSRTSGYNEQYF. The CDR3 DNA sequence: TGTGCCAGCAGGTCCCGGACTAGCGGTTACAATGAGCAGTACTTC.